The 17 T cell receptor beta chains given below trace back to one sample, sequenced in a study of vaccination and CD4 T cells after COVID-19. The Oncomine TCR Beta short-read assay was applied to DNA of cultured CD4+ T cells. One entry per CDR3 protein, called by TCRdb with MiXCR from the PCR reads. The top ten hold 25% to 35% of the sample, which has approximately 13,000 distinct CDR3 sequences, around 30% seen once. For these TCRs, the target antigens are not known. The treatment was: approximately 9-day PBMC culture with coronavirus spike peptide pools or control peptides (ViraFEST assay). The sequencing used CD4+ T cells from blood, cultured in vitro, collected before SARS-CoV-2 vaccination. These receptors were collected from a human donor who received a COVID-19 vaccine.

This rearrangement joins TRBV5-6 to TRBJ1-5, with D tentatively TRBD1 (5 bases). This CDR3 spans 17 amino acids. Germline lookup yields CDR1 SGHDT and CDR2 YYEEEE. V was trimmed by 4 bases and J by 0 bases, leaving 17 bases between them. CDR3 residues: CASSKRVQGYSNQPQHF. DNA for the CDR3: TGTGCCAGCAGCAAGAGGGTCCAGGGTTATAGCAATCAGCCCCAGCATTTT.

This clonotype was observed a handful of times. The chain carries TRBV7-2 and TRBJ2-7; no definite D call. With 1 base removed from V and 0 bases from J, the gap between germline ends came to 10 bases. The CDR3 has 15 residues. CDR1 and CDR2 (germline): SGHTA, FQGNSA. The CDR3 is CASSLGGDRSYEQYF. CDR3 sequence (DNA): TGTGCCAGCAGCTTAGGAGGAGACCGCTCCTACGAGCAGTACTTC.

This rearrangement joins TRBV4-1 to TRBJ2-1; D possibly corresponds to TRBD2 (5 bases). Germline CDR1 and CDR2: MGHRA and YSYEKL. The CDR3 loop spans 15 amino acids. Trimming took off 1 base at V and 6 bases at J, with 13 bases between the two ends. The CDR3 bases are TGCGCCAGCAGCCAAGCACCGACGGGGAGCAATGAGCAGTTCTTC. Translated, it gives CASSQAPTGSNEQFF.

This clonotype occurred a few times. The chain is built from TRBV6-1 and TRBJ2-7; D perhaps matches TRBD1 (5 bases). The V end lost 6 bases, the J end lost 2 bases, and 14 bases lay between the germline ends. CDR3 length: 14 amino acids. The germline V gene encodes CDR1 MNHNS and CDR2 SASEGT. CDR3 DNA sequence: TGTGCCAGCAGGACCGACAGTACGGCCTACGAGCAGTACTTC. Protein sequence: CASRTDSTAYEQYF.

In its sample, this clonotype was seen a few times. This chain connects TRBV2 to TRBJ1-5; D not resolved. There are 13 residues in the CDR3. Germline CDR1 is SNHLY and CDR2 is FYNNEI. The germline V and J ends were trimmed by 6 bases and 0 bases, with 6 bases remaining between them. This CDR3 is CASRTDSNQPQHF. The CDR3 nucleotides read TGTGCCAGCAGGACCGATAGCAATCAGCCCCAGCATTTT.

J is TRBJ1-4 and V is TRBV24-1; D not resolved. CDR1 and CDR2 (germline): KGHDR, SFDVKD. Trimming pared 2 bases from V and 2 bases from J, leaving 11 bases between. The CDR3 consists of 16 residues. CDR3 nucleotides: TGTGCCACCAGTGATTCTCACTCGGTTACTAATGAAAAACTGTTTTTT. Encoded protein: CATSDSHSVTNEKLFF.

This chain links TRBV6-1 with TRBJ2-3; 8 positions match TRBD2. CDR3 length: 15 amino acids. Germline V gene data show CDR1 as MNHNS and CDR2 as SASEGT. V trimming: 1 base; J trimming: 3 bases; junction bases outside the gene matches: 3. CDR3 coding DNA: TGTGCCAGCAGTGAAGGGGGACTAGAAACAGATACGCAGTATTTT. Amino acid sequence: CASSEGGLETDTQYF.

This chain uses TRBV29-1 with TRBJ1-2; TRBD1 might be the D (6 bases). In germline, CDR1 is SQVTM, CDR2 ANQGSEA. This CDR3 has 13 amino acids. Trimming removed 4 bases from V and 6 bases from J, with 15 bases in between. The CDR3: CSVGTVRRNGYTF. In DNA, the CDR3 is TGCAGCGTTGGGACAGTCCGAAGGAATGGCTACACCTTC.

This clonotype was counted only a few times. The chain uses TRBV7-6 and TRBJ2-5, with a tentative D call TRBD1 (6 bases). Germline V lookup: CDR1 SGHVS, CDR2 FNYEAQ. The length of the CDR3 is 17 residues. The germline V and J ends were trimmed by 1 base and 2 bases, with 17 bases remaining between them. CDR3 protein: CASSLGGAGDGQETQYF. The CDR3 coding sequence is TGTGCCAGCAGCTTAGGTGGGGCAGGGGATGGTCAAGAGACCCAGTACTTC.

The rearrangement links TRBV12-3 or TRBV12-4 to TRBJ1-4, with a tentative D call TRBD1 (6 bases). CDR3 length: 14 amino acids. Trimming left V 6 bases short and J 10 bases short, with 18 bases between. CDR3 loop: CASSEQGGRGKLFF. The CDR3 bases are TGTGCCAGCAGCGAACAGGGCGGCCGTGGAAAACTGTTTTTT.

The chain carries TRBV7-8 and TRBJ2-3; D ambiguous. The CDR3 has 13 amino acids. The germline CDR1 and CDR2 sequences are SGHVS and FQNEAQ. The germline V and J ends were trimmed by 4 bases and 5 bases, with 10 bases remaining between them. The CDR3, as DNA: TGTGCCAGCAGCTCAGCAATAGGAGATACGCAGTATTTT. Its translation is CASSSAIGDTQYF.

The V gene is TRBV6-1, the J gene TRBJ1-4, with D possibly TRBD1 on 6 matching bases. Trimming took 4 bases from V and 0 from J, leaving 9 bases between them. Germline CDR1 is MNHNS and CDR2 is SASEGT. The CDR3 runs to 15 residues. CDR3 residues: CASSVRGATNEKLFF. CDR3 coding DNA: TGTGCCAGCAGTGTCAGGGGTGCAACTAATGAAAAACTGTTTTTT.

Concerning this clonotype: An end of the junction does not agree with germline; a read error may underlie this. The rearrangement joins TRBV6-1 to TRBJ2-3; 7 bases fit TRBD1. Germline V gene lookup returns CDR1 MNHNS and CDR2 SASEGT. The CDR3 is 16 amino acids. In DNA form, the CDR3 reads TGTGCCGGCAGTCCCGGGGACAGCCCAACCACAGATACGCAGTATTTT. Translating gives CAGSPGDSPTTDTQYF.

The J gene is TRBJ1-5, the V gene TRBV19; 9 positions match TRBD1. CDR1 LNHDA and CDR2 SQIVND come from the germline V gene (reference sequence). V shed 5 bases and J 3 bases; nucleotides not matched to a gene: 8. This CDR3 is built from 16 residues. CDR3 loop: CASSVPGQGINQPQHF. The CDR3 DNA reads as TGTGCCAGTAGTGTACCGGGACAGGGTATCAATCAGCCCCAGCATTTT.

This rearrangement joins TRBV2 to TRBJ2-3, with D perhaps matching TRBD1 or TRBD2 (6 bases each). The CDR3 runs to 18 residues. V was pared by 2 bases and J by 2 bases, with 20 bases between. Germline V gene sequence: CDR1 SNHLY, CDR2 FYNNEI. The CDR3: CASSEPSRGGGLTDTQYF. As DNA, the CDR3 is TGTGCCAGCAGTGAACCTTCGCGGGGTGGGGGCCTCACAGATACGCAGTATTTT.

This clonotype was detected only a few times. The V call is TRBV20-1, the J call TRBJ1-1, with D possibly TRBD1 on 5 matching bases. This CDR3 comprises 14 residues. V lost 0 bases to trimming and J lost 0 bases, with 8 bases between them. CDR1 and CDR2 (germline): DFQATT, SNEGSKA (reference sequence). CDR3 region: CSARDGGVNTEAFF. CDR3 DNA: TGCAGTGCTAGAGATGGGGGGGTGAACACTGAAGCTTTCTTT.

As to this clonotype: At one boundary the junction diverges from the germline segment, which might be a read error. The V and J genes are TRBV24-1 and TRBJ2-5; maybe TRBD2 (7 bases). Germline CDR1 reads KGHDR; CDR2 reads SFDVKD. CDR3 length: 16 amino acids. In DNA, the CDR3 is TGTGCCACCAGTGATCCGACGGTGGGGGGGCAAGAGGCCCAGTACTTC. Amino acids: CATSDPTVGGQEAQYF.